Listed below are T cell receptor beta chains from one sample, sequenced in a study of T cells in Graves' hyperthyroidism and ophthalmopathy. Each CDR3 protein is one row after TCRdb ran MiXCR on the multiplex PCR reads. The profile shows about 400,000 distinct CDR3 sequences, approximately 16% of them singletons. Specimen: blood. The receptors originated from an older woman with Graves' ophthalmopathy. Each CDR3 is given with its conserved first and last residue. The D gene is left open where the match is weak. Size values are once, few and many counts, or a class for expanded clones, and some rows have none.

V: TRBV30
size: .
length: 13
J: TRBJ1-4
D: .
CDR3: CASASTTNEKLFF
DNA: TGTGCCTCGGCCTCTACAACTAATGAAAAACTGTTTTTT

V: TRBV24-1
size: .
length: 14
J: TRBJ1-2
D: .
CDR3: CATSDPVRGHGYTF
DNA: TGTGCCACCAGTGACCCAGTCAGAGGGCACGGCTACACCTTC

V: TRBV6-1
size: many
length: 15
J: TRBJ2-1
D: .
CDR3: CASSQGLTRYNEQFF
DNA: TGTGCCAGCAGCCAAGGACTGACCCGGTACAATGAGCAGTTCTTC

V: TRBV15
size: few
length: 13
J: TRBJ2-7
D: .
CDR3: CATSRDLGNEQYF
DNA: TGTGCCACCAGCAGAGATCTCGGGAATGAGCAGTACTTC

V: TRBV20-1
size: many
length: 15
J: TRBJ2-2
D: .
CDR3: CSARDVGFGTGELFF
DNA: TGCAGTGCTAGAGATGTGGGTTTTGGCACCGGGGAGCTGTTTTTT

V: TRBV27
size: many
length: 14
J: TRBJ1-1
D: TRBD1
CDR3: CASSPGQPLTEAFF
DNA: TGTGCCAGCAGCCCGGGACAGCCTTTAACTGAAGCTTTCTTT

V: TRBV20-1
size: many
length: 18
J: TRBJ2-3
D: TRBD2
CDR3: CSARAPPGVGRVGDTQYF
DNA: TGCAGTGCTAGAGCCCCCCCGGGGGTCGGGAGGGTTGGAGATACGCAGTATTTT

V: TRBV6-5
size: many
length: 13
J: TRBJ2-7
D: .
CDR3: CASSYYQGYEQYF
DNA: TGTGCCAGCAGTTACTACCAGGGATACGAGCAGTACTTC

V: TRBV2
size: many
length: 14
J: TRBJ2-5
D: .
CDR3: CASSEVYTQETQYF
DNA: TGTGCCAGCAGTGAAGTATACACCCAAGAGACCCAGTACTTC

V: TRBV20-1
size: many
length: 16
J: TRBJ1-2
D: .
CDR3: CSARDPLGGRLYGYTF
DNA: TGCAGTGCTAGAGATCCCCTGGGGGGAAGACTCTATGGCTACACCTTC

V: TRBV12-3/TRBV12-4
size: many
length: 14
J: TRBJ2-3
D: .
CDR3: CASSFGGPTDTQYF
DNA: TGTGCCAGCAGTTTCGGGGGACCCACAGATACGCAGTATTTT

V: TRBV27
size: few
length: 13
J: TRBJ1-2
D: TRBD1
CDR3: CASSPKGARGYTF
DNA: TGTGCCAGCAGTCCGAAGGGGGCTCGGGGCTACACCTTC

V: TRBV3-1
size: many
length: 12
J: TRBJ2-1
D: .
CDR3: CASSLVRNEQFF
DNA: TGTGCCAGCAGCCTAGTGCGGAATGAGCAGTTCTTC

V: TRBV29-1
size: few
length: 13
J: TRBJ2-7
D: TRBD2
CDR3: CSVGTSGAYEQYF
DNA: TGCAGCGTGGGGACTAGCGGGGCCTACGAGCAGTACTTC

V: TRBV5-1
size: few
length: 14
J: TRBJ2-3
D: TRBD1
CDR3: CASSLGQGIDTQYF
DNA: TGCGCCAGCAGCTTGGGACAGGGAATCGATACGCAGTATTTT

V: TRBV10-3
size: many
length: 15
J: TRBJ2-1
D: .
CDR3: CAITSDTSSYNEQFF
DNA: TGTGCCATCACCTCGGACACGAGCTCCTACAATGAGCAGTTCTTC

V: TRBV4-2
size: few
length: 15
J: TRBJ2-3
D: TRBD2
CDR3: CASSPFAGGIDTQYF
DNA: TGTGCCAGCAGCCCCTTCGCGGGAGGGATAGATACGCAGTATTTT

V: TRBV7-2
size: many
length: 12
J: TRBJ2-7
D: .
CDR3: CASSPTSYEQYF
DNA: TGTGCCAGCAGCCCCACCTCCTACGAGCAGTACTTC

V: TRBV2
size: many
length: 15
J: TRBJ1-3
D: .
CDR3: CASSGGRSSGNTIYF
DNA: TGTGCCAGCAGTGGAGGCCGTTCCTCTGGAAACACCATATATTTT

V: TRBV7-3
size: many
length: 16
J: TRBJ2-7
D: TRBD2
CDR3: CASSLSPTSGSSEQYF
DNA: TGTGCCAGCAGCTTATCCCCGACTAGCGGGAGTAGCGAGCAGTACTTC

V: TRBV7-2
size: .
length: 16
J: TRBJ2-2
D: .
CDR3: CASSLVGGSLTGELFF
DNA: TGTGCCAGCAGCTTAGTGGGCGGCAGTTTAACCGGGGAGCTGTTTTTT

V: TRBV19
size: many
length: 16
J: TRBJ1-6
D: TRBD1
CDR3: CASSIDLWDSNSPLHF
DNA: TGTGCCAGTAGTATAGATCTATGGGACAGCAATTCACCCCTCCACTTT

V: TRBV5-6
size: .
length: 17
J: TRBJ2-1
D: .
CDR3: CASSTSPLATSYNEQFF
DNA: TGTGCCAGCAGCACCAGCCCATTAGCGACTTCCTACAATGAGCAGTTCTTC

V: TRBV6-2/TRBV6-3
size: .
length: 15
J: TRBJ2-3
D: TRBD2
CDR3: CASTLTSGRADTQYF
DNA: TGTGCCAGCACCCTTACTAGCGGGAGGGCAGATACGCAGTATTTT

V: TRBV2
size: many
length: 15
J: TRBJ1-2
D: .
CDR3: CASSEGVSARAGYTF
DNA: TGTGCCAGCAGTGAAGGCGTGTCAGCGAGGGCTGGCTACACCTTC

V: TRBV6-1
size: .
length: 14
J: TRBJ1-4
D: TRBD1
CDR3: CASSEMTGVEKLFF
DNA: TGTGCCAGCAGTGAAATGACAGGGGTGGAAAAACTGTTTTTT

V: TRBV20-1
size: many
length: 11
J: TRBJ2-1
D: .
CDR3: CSAVDSLRQFF
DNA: TGCAGTGCTGTTGACTCTCTGCGGCAGTTCTTC

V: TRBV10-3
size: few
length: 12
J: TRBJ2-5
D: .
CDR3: CAISLGGETQYF
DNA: TGTGCCATCAGCCTAGGTGGGGAGACCCAGTACTTC

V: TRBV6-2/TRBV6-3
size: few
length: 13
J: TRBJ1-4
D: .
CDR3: CASAPPASEKLFF
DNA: TGTGCCAGCGCACCGCCTGCTTCGGAGAAACTGTTTTTT

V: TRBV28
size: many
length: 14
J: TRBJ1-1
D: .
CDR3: CASSFVGTEGEAFF
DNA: TGTGCCAGCAGTTTTGTAGGGACCGAGGGTGAAGCTTTCTTT

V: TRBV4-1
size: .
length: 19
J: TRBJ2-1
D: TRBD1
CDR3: CASSQVTQGALGSYNEQFF
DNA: TGCGCCAGCAGCCAAGTTACCCAGGGGGCGCTGGGGTCCTACAATGAGCAGTTCTTC

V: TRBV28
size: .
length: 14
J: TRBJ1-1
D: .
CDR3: CASSPTGLITEAFF
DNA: TGTGCCAGCAGTCCCACGGGACTGATCACTGAAGCTTTCTTT

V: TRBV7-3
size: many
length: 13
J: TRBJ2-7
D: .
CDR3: CASSPPGSIEQYF
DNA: TGTGCCAGCAGCCCCCCGGGTAGTATCGAGCAGTACTTC

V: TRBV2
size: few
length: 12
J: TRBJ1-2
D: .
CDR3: CASTVVNHGYTF
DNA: TGTGCCAGCACGGTAGTTAACCATGGCTACACCTTC

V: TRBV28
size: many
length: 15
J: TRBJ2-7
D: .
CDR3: CASRRDWTDSYEQYF
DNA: TGTGCCAGCAGGAGAGACTGGACGGACTCCTACGAGCAGTACTTC

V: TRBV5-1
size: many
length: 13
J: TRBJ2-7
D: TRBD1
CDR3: CASSWRTGYEQYF
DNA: TGCGCCAGCAGCTGGAGGACAGGGTACGAGCAGTACTTC

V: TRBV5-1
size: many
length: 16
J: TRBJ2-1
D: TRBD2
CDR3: CASRRTGTSDSNEQFF
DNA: TGCGCCAGCAGGAGAACCGGGACTAGCGATTCGAATGAGCAGTTCTTC

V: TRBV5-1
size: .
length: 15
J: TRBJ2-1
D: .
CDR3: CASSLAYPGYNEQFF
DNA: TGCGCCAGCAGCTTGGCCTATCCGGGTTACAATGAGCAGTTCTTC

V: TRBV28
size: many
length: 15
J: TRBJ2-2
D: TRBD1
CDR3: CASSFTGQGPGELFF
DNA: TGTGCCAGCAGTTTTACGGGACAGGGTCCCGGGGAGCTGTTTTTT

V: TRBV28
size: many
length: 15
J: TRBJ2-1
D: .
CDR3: CASSYRGTVYNEQFF
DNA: TGTGCCAGCAGTTATCGCGGGACCGTATACAATGAGCAGTTCTTC

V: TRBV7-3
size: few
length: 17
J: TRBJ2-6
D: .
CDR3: CASSAIPQEFGANVLTF
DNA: TGTGCCAGCAGCGCCATCCCACAGGAATTTGGGGCCAACGTCCTGACTTTC

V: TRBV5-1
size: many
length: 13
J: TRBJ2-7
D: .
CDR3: CASSPGERYEQYF
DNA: TGCGCCAGCAGCCCGGGGGAACGATACGAGCAGTACTTC

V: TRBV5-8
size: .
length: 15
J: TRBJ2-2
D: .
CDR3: CASRLGGGRTGELFF
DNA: TGTGCCAGCAGGCTTGGGGGCGGGAGAACCGGGGAGCTGTTTTTT

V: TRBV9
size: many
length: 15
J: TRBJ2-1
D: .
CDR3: CASSFDLMAYNEQFF
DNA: TGTGCCAGCAGCTTCGACTTAATGGCTTACAATGAGCAGTTCTTC

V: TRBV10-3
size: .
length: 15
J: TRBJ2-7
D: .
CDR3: CAISDPGRTAYEQYF
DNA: TGTGCCATCAGTGACCCGGGACGGACAGCCTACGAGCAGTACTTC

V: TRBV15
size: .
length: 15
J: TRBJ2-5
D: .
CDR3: CATSRDRARQETQYF
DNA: TGTGCCACCAGCAGAGATCGGGCCAGGCAAGAGACCCAGTACTTC

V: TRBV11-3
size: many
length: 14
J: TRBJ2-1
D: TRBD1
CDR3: CASSTGTENNEQFF
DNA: TGTGCCAGCAGCACCGGGACAGAGAACAATGAGCAGTTCTTC

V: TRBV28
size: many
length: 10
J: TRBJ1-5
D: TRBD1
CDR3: CASRQGTQHF
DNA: TGTGCCAGCAGACAGGGGACCCAGCATTTT

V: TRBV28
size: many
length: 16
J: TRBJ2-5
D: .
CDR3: CASSSWDPGAQETQYF
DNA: TGTGCCAGCAGCTCCTGGGACCCAGGTGCCCAAGAGACCCAGTACTTC

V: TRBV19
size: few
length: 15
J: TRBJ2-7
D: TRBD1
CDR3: CASSIAGTVAYEQYF
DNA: TGTGCCAGTAGTATAGCAGGGACAGTGGCCTACGAGCAGTACTTC

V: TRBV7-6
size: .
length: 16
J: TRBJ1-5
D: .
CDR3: CASSSYSGTLNQPQHF
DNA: TGTGCCAGCAGCTCATATTCAGGGACCCTCAATCAGCCCCAGCATTTT

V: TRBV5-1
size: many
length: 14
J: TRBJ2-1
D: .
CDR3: CASSLGTDRLEQFF
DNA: TGCGCCAGCAGCTTGGGAACCGACCGCCTTGAGCAGTTCTTC

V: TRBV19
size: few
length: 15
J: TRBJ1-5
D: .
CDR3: CASSIVEARGQPQHF
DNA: TGTGCCAGTAGTATAGTCGAGGCACGTGGGCAGCCCCAGCATTTT

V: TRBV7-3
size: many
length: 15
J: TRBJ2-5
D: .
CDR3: CASSSGTEVWETQYF
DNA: TGTGCCAGCAGCTCCGGGACTGAGGTGTGGGAGACCCAGTACTTC

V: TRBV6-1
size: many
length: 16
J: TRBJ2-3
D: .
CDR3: CASSLGAGTSTDTQYF
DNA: TGTGCCAGCAGTTTGGGGGCCGGCACGAGCACAGATACGCAGTATTTT